The 32 T cell receptor beta chains below were found in one sample sequenced in a study of cytotoxic CD8 clonotypes in ibrutinib-treated CLL. The data were produced by immunoSEQ multiplex PCR, yet TCRdb's version contains in-frame clones alone and is incomplete. The table records 150,000 or so clones, approximately 80% of them present only once. This sample comprised PBMCs, obtained after 36 months of ibrutinib treatment. These receptors all stem from a human donor with chronic lymphocytic leukemia.

This clone occurred a few times. The V gene is TRBV6-5, the J gene TRBJ2-7; D remains unclear. Germline V gene lookup returns CDR1 MNHEY and CDR2 SVGAGI. Trimming left V 6 bases short and J 3 bases short, with 3 bases between. This CDR3 spans 10 amino acids. In DNA, the CDR3 is TGTGCCAGCAGAGGCTACGAGCAGTACTTC. This translates into CASRGYEQYF.

The chain has TRBV20-1 and TRBJ1-1, with no clear D. V shed 7 bases and J shed 4 bases, with 10 bases lying between them. This CDR3 region has 11 residues. Germline assignment: CDR1 DFQATT and CDR2 SNEGSKA (reference sequence). This chain's CDR3 is CSGSQSTEAFF. The CDR3 DNA follows: TGCAGTGGCTCCCAGAGCACTGAAGCTTTCTTT.

V usage is TRBV23-1 and J usage is TRBJ2-1; TRBD1 matches at 7 bases. Being an ORF, TRBV23-1 has a function that is uncertain. Germline trimming cut 3 bases from V and 5 bases from J; bases unmatched to any gene: 10. The CDR3 totals 16 residues. CDR3 sequence reads: CASSQRGRGLNNEQFF. CDR3 DNA: TGCGCCAGCAGTCAGAGAGGTAGGGGGCTGAACAATGAGCAGTTCTTC.

The count of this clone is one. Other DNA variants within this sample encode the same CDR3. The genes are TRBV7-9 and TRBJ2-7; D not certain. This CDR3 is built from 11 residues. Trimming took off 5 bases at V and 0 bases at J, with 2 bases between the two ends. Germline-derived CDR1 and CDR2 are SEHNR and FQNEAQ (reference sequence). The CDR3 region is CASSLSYEQYF. The DNA for the CDR3 is TGTGCCAGCAGCCTCTCCTACGAGCAGTACTTC.

This chain joins TRBV7-9 and TRBJ2-7; no definite D call. CDR3 length equals 13 residues. Germline values: CDR1 SEHNR, CDR2 FQNEAQ (reference sequence). The V end was cut by 6 bases, the J end by 3 bases, with 12 bases between. CDR3 in DNA: TGTGCCAGCAGTTCAGACCCTTTCTACGAGCAGTACTTC. This sequence encodes CASSSDPFYEQYF.

This clone occurred a few times. V usage is TRBV7-2 and J usage is TRBJ1-2, with D unclear. V lost 3 bases and J lost 9, with 14 bases in between. The CDR3 is 13 amino acids. Per germline, CDR1 SGHTA and CDR2 FQGNSA. Here the CDR3 reads CASSFGRGDSYTF. The CDR3 DNA follows: TGTGCCAGCAGCTTCGGGCGAGGAGATAGCTACACCTTC.

The rearrangement joins TRBV19 to TRBJ2-1; TRBD1 agrees at 8 bases. CDR3 size: 14 residues. V shed 6 bases, J shed 2 bases, and the junction held 3 bases outside the gene matches. Germline CDR1 and CDR2: LNHDA and SQIVND (reference sequence). The CDR3: CASRDRVAYNEQFF. CDR3 DNA sequence: TGTGCCAGTAGGGACAGGGTGGCCTACAATGAGCAGTTCTTC.

Here the CDR3 DNA reads TGTGCCAGCAGTGAATTGCAGGACACTGAAGCTTTCTTT. It encodes CASSELQDTEAFF. This chain joins TRBV6-5 and TRBJ1-1; D call uncertain. The CDR3 length is 13 residues. Per the germline V gene, CDR1 is MNHEY and CDR2 is SVGAGI. Deletions cut 5 bases from V and 3 bases from J, with 10 bases between.

The V call is TRBV5-1, the J call TRBJ1-1; TRBD1 might be the D (5 bases). The CDR3 has 15 residues. Germline assignment: CDR1 SGHRS and CDR2 YFSETQ. The V and J ends lost 6 bases and 0 bases respectively, with 15 bases between them. CDR3 loop: CASNVGQGMNTEAFF. The DNA of the CDR3 is TGCGCCAGCAATGTCGGACAAGGGATGAACACTGAAGCTTTCTTT.

The chain couples TRBV5-1 to TRBJ1-5; 9 positions match TRBD1. V was pared by 2 bases and J by 4 bases, with 1 base of the junction left unmatched. Germline lookup yields CDR1 SGHRS and CDR2 YFSETQ. The CDR3 is made up of 14 amino acids. Written as DNA, the CDR3 is TGCGCCAGCAGCTTTGGGACAGGGAATCAGCCCCAGCATTTT. Protein sequence: CASSFGTGNQPQHF. Using reference TRBV5-1 and TRBJ1-5 for the parts outside the CDR3, the full variable domain is KAGVTQTPRYLIKTRGQQVTLSCSPISGHRSVSWYQQTPGQGLQFLFEYFSETQRNKGNFPGRFSGRQFSNSRSEMNVSTLELGDSALYLCASSFGTGNQPQHFGDGTRLSIL.

The gene calls are TRBV19 and TRBJ1-5, with D possibly matching TRBD1 (6 bases). The germline V gene encodes CDR1 LNHDA and CDR2 SQIVND (reference sequence). V shed 1 base and J shed 6 bases, with 16 bases lying between them. CDR3 size: 16 residues. In nucleotides, the CDR3 is TGTGCCAGTAGTATAGTCGCCAGGGGCTGGGGTCAGCCCCAGCATTTT. Encoded protein: CASSIVARGWGQPQHF.

This clone has only one observation. This chain links TRBV19 with TRBJ1-2, with a weak D call TRBD1 (5 bases). Germline loops: CDR1 LNHDA, CDR2 SQIVND (reference sequence). The CDR3 totals 14 residues. Trimming took off 5 bases at V and 0 bases at J, with 10 bases between the two ends. CDR3 protein: CASSRQGANYGYTF. The CDR3 DNA reads TGTGCCAGTAGTCGGCAGGGAGCTAACTATGGCTACACCTTC.

The rearrangement links TRBV7-3 to TRBJ2-1; 7 bases align to TRBD2. With V trimmed by 0 bases and J by 8 bases, 7 bases remained unmatched. CDR3 length: 15 residues. Germline loops: CDR1 SGHTA, CDR2 FQGTGA. Here the CDR3 DNA reads TGTGCCAGCAGCTTAACCCGGACTAGTTTGTATGAGCAGTTCTTC. Amino acids: CASSLTRTSLYEQFF.

The chain couples TRBV7-9 to TRBJ1-2, with D possibly matching TRBD1 (6 bases). The CDR3 is 14 residues long. Germline CDR1 SEHNR, CDR2 FQNEAQ (reference sequence). Trimming left V 1 base short and J 7 bases short, with 13 bases between. CDR3: CASSLDWAGVGYTF. The DNA for the CDR3 is TGTGCCAGCAGCTTAGACTGGGCAGGGGTTGGCTACACCTTC.

The DNA for the CDR3 is TGTGCCAGCAGTGAATATCGAGTAAACACCATATATTTT. The encoded protein is CASSEYRVNTIYF. The chain links TRBV25-1 to TRBJ1-3, with D unresolved. Germline CDR1 is MGHDK and CDR2 is SYGVNS. V lost 0 bases to trimming and J lost 6 bases, with 6 bases between them. This CDR3 is 13 amino acids long.

This clone was counted only a few times. The V and J genes are TRBV4-2 and TRBJ2-3; D remains unclear. This CDR3 comprises 15 residues. Germline V gene sequence: CDR1 LGHNA, CDR2 YNFKEQ. Trimming stripped 0 bases from V and 2 bases from J, with 9 bases between. The CDR3 is CASSQEYQVTDTQYF. CDR3 coding DNA: TGTGCCAGCAGCCAAGAGTATCAGGTCACAGATACGCAGTATTTT.

The chain links TRBV6-5 to TRBJ2-2; D not resolved. V was clipped by 5 bases and J by 4 bases, with 14 bases between them. The CDR3 has 15 amino acids. Germline loops: CDR1 MNHEY, CDR2 SVGAGI. This CDR3 reads CASSRQTAVTGELFF. For the CDR3, the DNA is TGTGCCAGCAGTCGTCAGACGGCCGTCACCGGGGAGCTGTTTTTT.

There are a few counts of this clone. The rearrangement uses TRBV2 and TRBJ1-2, with TRBD1 identical over 11 bases. The CDR3 spans 14 residues. J was trimmed by 4 bases and V by 5 bases; bases with no gene match: 3. The germline V gene encodes CDR1 SNHLY and CDR2 FYNNEI. Written as DNA, the CDR3 is TGTGCCAGCAGTTCCGGGACAGGGGGCTATGGCTACACCTTC. Amino acid sequence: CASSSGTGGYGYTF. The whole variable domain, filled in from reference TRBV2 and TRBJ1-2, reads EPEVTQTPSHQVTQMGQEVILRCVPISNHLYFYWYRQILGQKVEFLVSFYNNEISEKSEIFDDQFSVERPDGSNFTLKIRSTKLEDSAMYFCASSSGTGGYGYTFGSGTRLTVV.

The rearrangement links TRBV18 to TRBJ2-5; 8 positions match TRBD1. Germline V gene lookup returns CDR1 KGHSH and CDR2 LQKENI. With 6 bases clipped from V and 2 bases from J, the junction kept 5 bases outside the gene matches. This CDR3 spans 14 amino acids. The CDR3 spells CASSRNRGQETQYF. In DNA, the CDR3 is TGTGCCAGCTCCCGGAACAGGGGGCAAGAGACCCAGTACTTC. The variable domain in full, with the rest retrieved from reference TRBV18 and TRBJ2-5, is NAGVMQNPRHLVRRRGQEARLRCSPMKGHSHVYWYRQLPEEGLKFMVYLQKENIIDESGMPKERFSAEFPKEGPSILRIQQVVRGDSAAYFCASSRNRGQETQYFGPGTRLLVL.

The genes are TRBV2 and TRBJ1-4; D may be TRBD1 (5 bases). Germline assignment: CDR1 SNHLY and CDR2 FYNNEI. The CDR3 has 15 residues. Trimming cost V 5 bases and J 0 bases, with 10 bases left between them. For the CDR3, the DNA is TGTGCCAGCAGTCGCGAAGGGGCAACTAATGAAAAACTGTTTTTT. Amino acid sequence: CASSREGATNEKLFF.

The rearrangement uses TRBV7-9 and TRBJ2-1; D may be TRBD2 (5 bases). The CDR3 extends over 14 amino acids. Germline CDR1 reads SEHNR; CDR2 reads FQNEAQ (reference sequence). The germline V and J ends were trimmed by 3 bases and 7 bases, with 13 bases remaining between them. The CDR3 loop reads CASSFRAGRNEQFF. The CDR3 DNA reads TGTGCCAGCAGCTTTAGGGCGGGTAGAAATGAGCAGTTCTTC.

The genes are TRBV18 and TRBJ1-1; TRBD1 matches at 7 bases. Germline trimming cut 6 bases from V and 4 bases from J; bases unmatched to any gene: 8. Germline assignment: CDR1 KGHSH and CDR2 LQKENI. This CDR3 contains 14 residues. CDR3 region: CASSRDREGTEAFF. Written as DNA, the CDR3 is TGTGCCAGCTCGAGAGACAGGGAGGGCACTGAAGCTTTCTTT.

The chain has TRBV5-1 and TRBJ2-2; D is undetermined. There are 15 residues in the CDR3. The V end was cut by 1 base, the J end by 1 base, with 8 bases between. Germline V lookup: CDR1 SGHRS, CDR2 YFSETQ. The CDR3 protein is CASSLSPVNTGELFF. For the CDR3, the DNA is TGCGCCAGCAGCTTGTCTCCCGTGAACACCGGGGAGCTGTTTTTT.

This clone has a handful of counts. J is TRBJ1-5 and V is TRBV2; TRBD1 might be the D (6 bases). Trimming removed 4 bases from V and 1 base from J, with 11 bases in between. Per germline, CDR1 SNHLY and CDR2 FYNNEI. This CDR3 is built from 15 residues. The CDR3 protein is CASSGGAGSNQPQHF. The CDR3 bases are TGTGCCAGCAGTGGGGGGGCAGGGAGCAATCAGCCCCAGCATTTT.

The CDR3 DNA is TGCGCCAGCAGAGGCGGGACTACCACTTTGCCAGATACGCAGTATTTT. Translated: CASRGGTTTLPDTQYF. V usage is TRBV5-1 and J usage is TRBJ2-3; 7 bases match TRBD2. Trimming cost V 5 bases and J 4 bases; bases outside gene matches: 13. This CDR3 has 16 residues. Germline values: CDR1 SGHRS, CDR2 YFSETQ.

V is TRBV5-6 and J is TRBJ1-4, with D perhaps matching TRBD1 (5 bases). This CDR3 has 16 amino acids. The ends were cut back, 0 bases at V and 6 bases at J, with 15 bases in the middle. CDR1 is SGHDT, CDR2 YYEEEE, per germline. CDR3 region: CASSLALARGDEKLFF. The CDR3 DNA is TGTGCCAGCAGCTTGGCGCTGGCCCGAGGGGATGAAAAACTGTTTTTT.

V usage is TRBV29-1 and J usage is TRBJ2-2; tentatively, D is TRBD1 (6 bases). The CDR3 runs to 13 residues. From germline, CDR1 is SQVTM and CDR2 ANQGSEA. The germline V and J ends were trimmed by 7 bases and 5 bases, with 14 bases remaining between them. In nucleotides, the CDR3 is TGCAGCGGGGTGGGGGCTCGGACCGGGGAGCTGTTTTTT. Amino acids: CSGVGARTGELFF.

The rearrangement uses TRBV11-2 and TRBJ2-1; perhaps D is TRBD1 or TRBD2 (6 bases each). CDR3 length equals 16 residues. Germline V gives CDR1 SGHAT, CDR2 FQNNGV. With 6 bases removed from V and 0 bases from J, the gap between germline ends came to 15 bases. CDR3 sequence reads: CASRPAGGRSYNEQFF. Written as DNA, the CDR3 is TGTGCCAGCAGACCTGCTGGGGGGCGCTCCTACAATGAGCAGTTCTTC.

The chain carries TRBV18 and TRBJ2-4; D gene unclear. This CDR3 contains 18 residues. V lost 0 bases and J lost 1, with 16 bases in between. CDR1 and CDR2 (germline): KGHSH, LQKENI. CDR3: CASSPPNEVRRAKNIQYF. DNA of the CDR3: TGTGCCAGCTCACCACCGAATGAAGTCAGGCGGGCCAAAAACATTCAGTACTTC.

V usage is TRBV29-1 and J usage is TRBJ2-5; a possible D gene is TRBD1 (6 bases). Trimming cost V 2 bases and J 2 bases, with 9 bases left between them. This CDR3 has 13 residues. Germline CDR1 SQVTM, CDR2 ANQGSEA. The CDR3 spells CSVERQGQETQYF. CDR3 nucleotide sequence: TGCAGCGTTGAACGTCAGGGGCAAGAGACCCAGTACTTC.

This CDR3 reads CASTPGGLAGAFHEQYF. CDR3 DNA: TGTGCCAGCACTCCCGGGGGTTTAGCGGGAGCATTCCACGAGCAGTACTTC. This chain uses TRBV5-4 with TRBJ2-7; TRBD2 aligns across 9 bases. The length of the CDR3 is 17 residues. Germline CDR1 reads SGHNT; CDR2 reads YYREEE (reference sequence). The J segment lost 5 bases and the V segment lost 6 bases, leaving 18 bases of the junction unmatched. The full variable domain, with the rest looked up from reference TRBV5-4 and TRBJ2-7, is ETGVTQSPTHLIKTRGQQVTLRCSSQSGHNTVSWYQQALGQGPQFIFQYYREEENGRGNFPPRFSGLQFPNYSSELNVNALELDDSALYLCASTPGGLAGAFHEQYFGPGTRLTVT.

The J gene is TRBJ2-7, the V gene TRBV4-2, with TRBD2 identical over 14 bases. V shed 1 base and J 3 bases; nucleotides not matched to a gene: 8. CDR1 and CDR2 (germline): LGHNA, YNFKEQ. The length of the CDR3 is 18 residues. CDR3 sequence: CASSQATSGRAGDYEQYF. The DNA of the CDR3 is TGTGCCAGCAGCCAAGCGACTAGCGGGAGGGCAGGGGACTACGAGCAGTACTTC.